This T cell receptor beta chain derives from a study of blood T cell repertoires in COVID-19. Study context: Some COVID-19 samples were acute and others convalescent; all came from the United States, Italy and Spain.

The V end lost 6 bases, the J end lost 0 bases, and 15 bases lay between the germline ends. The CDR3 has 16 residues. Germline lookup yields CDR1 MNHEY and CDR2 SMNVEV (reference sequence). Libraries were prepared by immunoSEQ multiplex PCR; TCRdb keeps only in-frame clonotypes and omits some of them. Here the sample spans around 200,000 clones, approximately 90% being singletons. Input material: PBMCs or T cells enriched from blood (not recorded which). The V call is TRBV27, the J call TRBJ1-5; D possibly corresponds to TRBD1 (6 bases). The receptor's source is a woman aged 25 to 39 who had recovered from COVID-19. The CDR3 loop is CASRTTRTDSNQPQHF. DNA of the CDR3: TGTGCCAGCAGGACCACCCGGACAGATAGCAATCAGCCCCAGCATTTT.